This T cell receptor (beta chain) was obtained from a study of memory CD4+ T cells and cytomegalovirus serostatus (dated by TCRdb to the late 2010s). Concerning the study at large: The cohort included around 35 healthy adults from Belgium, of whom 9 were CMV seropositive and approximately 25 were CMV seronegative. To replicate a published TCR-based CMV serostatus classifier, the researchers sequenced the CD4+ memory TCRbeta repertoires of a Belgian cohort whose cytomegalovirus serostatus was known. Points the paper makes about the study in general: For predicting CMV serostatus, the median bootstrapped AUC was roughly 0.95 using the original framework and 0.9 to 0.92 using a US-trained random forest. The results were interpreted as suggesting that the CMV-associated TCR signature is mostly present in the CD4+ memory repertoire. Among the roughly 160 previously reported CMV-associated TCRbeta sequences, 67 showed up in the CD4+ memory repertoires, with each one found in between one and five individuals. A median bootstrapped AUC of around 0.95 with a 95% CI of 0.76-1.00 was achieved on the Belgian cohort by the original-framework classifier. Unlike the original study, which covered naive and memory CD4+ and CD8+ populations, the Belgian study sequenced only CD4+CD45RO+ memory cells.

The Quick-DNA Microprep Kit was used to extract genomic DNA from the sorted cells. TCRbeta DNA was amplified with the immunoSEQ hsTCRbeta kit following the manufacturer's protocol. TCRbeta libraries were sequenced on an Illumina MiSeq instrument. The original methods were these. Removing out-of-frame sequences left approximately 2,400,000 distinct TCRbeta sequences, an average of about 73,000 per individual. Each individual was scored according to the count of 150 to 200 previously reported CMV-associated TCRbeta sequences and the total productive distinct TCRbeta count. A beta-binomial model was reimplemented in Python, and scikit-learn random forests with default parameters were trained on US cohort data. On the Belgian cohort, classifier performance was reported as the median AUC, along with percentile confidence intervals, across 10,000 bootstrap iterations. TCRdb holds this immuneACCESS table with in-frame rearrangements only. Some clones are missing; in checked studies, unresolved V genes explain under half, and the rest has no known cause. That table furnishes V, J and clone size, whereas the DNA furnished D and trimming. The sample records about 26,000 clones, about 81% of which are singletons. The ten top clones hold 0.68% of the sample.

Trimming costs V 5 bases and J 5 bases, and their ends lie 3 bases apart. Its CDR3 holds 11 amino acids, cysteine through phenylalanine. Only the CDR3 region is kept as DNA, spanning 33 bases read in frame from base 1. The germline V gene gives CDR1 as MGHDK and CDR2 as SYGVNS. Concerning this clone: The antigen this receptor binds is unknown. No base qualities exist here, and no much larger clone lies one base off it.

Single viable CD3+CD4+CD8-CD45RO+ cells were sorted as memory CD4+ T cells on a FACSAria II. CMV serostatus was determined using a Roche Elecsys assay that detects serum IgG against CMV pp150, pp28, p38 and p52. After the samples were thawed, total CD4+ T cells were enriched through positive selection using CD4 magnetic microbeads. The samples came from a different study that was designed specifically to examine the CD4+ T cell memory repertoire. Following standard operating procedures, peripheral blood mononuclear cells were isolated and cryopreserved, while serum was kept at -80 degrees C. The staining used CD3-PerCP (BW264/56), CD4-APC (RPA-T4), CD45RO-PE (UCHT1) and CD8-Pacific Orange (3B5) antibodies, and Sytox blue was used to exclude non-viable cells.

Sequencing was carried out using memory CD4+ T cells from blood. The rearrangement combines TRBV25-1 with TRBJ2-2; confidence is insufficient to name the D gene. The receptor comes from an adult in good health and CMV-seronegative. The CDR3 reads CASSPTGELFF. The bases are TGTGCCAGCAGTCCAACCGGGGAGCTGTTTTTT. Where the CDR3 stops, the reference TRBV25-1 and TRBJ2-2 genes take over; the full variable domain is EADIYQTPRYLVIGTGKKITLECSQTMGHDKMYWYQQDPGMELHLIHYSYGVNSTEKGDLSSESTVSRIRTEHFPLTLESARPSHTSQYLCASSPTGELFFGEGSRLTVL.